The 9 T cell receptor beta chains reported below all come from one sample, sequenced in a study of shared T cell receptors in the human thymus. Repertoires were generated with immunoSEQ multiplex PCR, while TCRdb's copy carries only in-frame clones and drops some. This table has hundreds of thousands of clones, around 82% appearing once. The same sample was also studied in work on human thymus T cells.

The sample was thymocytes. These TCRs come from a boy under three years old with a congenital heart defect.

This chain uses TRBV29-1 with TRBJ2-3, with a tentative D call TRBD2 (6 bases). CDR3 size: 15 residues. Per germline, CDR1 SQVTM and CDR2 ANQGSEA. The V gene lost 6 bases and the J gene lost 0 bases, with 16 bases spanning the gap. CDR3 DNA: TGCAGCGTCGCGGGACTCTCCCCGAGCACAGATACGCAGTATTTT. Its protein is CSVAGLSPSTDTQYF.

The chain couples TRBV27 to TRBJ2-4; D remains unclear. Trimming shortened V by 6 bases and J by 0 bases, and 12 bases separated the two germline ends. Germline V gene sequence: CDR1 MNHEY, CDR2 SMNVEV (reference sequence). The CDR3 contains 15 residues. This CDR3 reads CASRGISLAKNIQYF. The DNA for the CDR3 is TGTGCCAGCAGGGGCATCTCTTTAGCCAAAAACATTCAGTACTTC.

The V call is TRBV6-5, the J call TRBJ2-1, with a weak D call TRBD1 (5 bases). The CDR3 sequence is 14 residues long. CDR1 is MNHEY and CDR2 is SVGAGI in the germline V gene. V was clipped by 2 bases and J by 5 bases, with 10 bases between them. The CDR3: CASSYPGIDNEQFF. CDR3 DNA: TGTGCCAGCAGTTACCCAGGGATAGACAATGAGCAGTTCTTC.

This chain links TRBV7-4 with TRBJ2-1; the match to TRBD2 covers 8 bases. The junction had 12 bases not matched to a gene; V was cut back by 5 bases and J by 0 bases. CDR1 is SGHVT and CDR2 is SQSDAQ in the germline V gene. The CDR3 loop spans 18 amino acids. The CDR3 here is CASSVPGESGSSYNEQFF. The CDR3, as DNA: TGTGCCAGCAGCGTCCCCGGCGAAAGCGGGAGCTCCTACAATGAGCAGTTCTTC.

This clone was detected only a few times. The rearrangement links TRBV29-1 to TRBJ1-1; D remains ambiguous. The V end was cut by 6 bases, the J end by 1 base, with 12 bases between. The germline CDR1 and CDR2 sequences are SQVTM and ANQGSEA. The CDR3 totals 13 residues. This chain's CDR3 is CSVPADSNTEAFF. The CDR3 coding sequence is TGCAGCGTCCCGGCGGACTCGAACACTGAAGCTTTCTTT.

CDR3 sequence: CASSYREKGYTEAFF. The CDR3 nucleotides are TGTGCCAGCAGTTACCGGGAGAAGGGGTACACTGAAGCTTTCTTT. The V call is TRBV6-6, the J call TRBJ1-1; a possible D gene is TRBD1 (5 bases). CDR1 MNHNY and CDR2 SVGAGI come from the germline V gene (reference sequence). The V end lost 2 bases, the J end lost 3 bases, and 13 bases lay between the germline ends. The CDR3 is made up of 15 amino acids.

This chain uses TRBV10-3 with TRBJ2-3; 9 bases align to TRBD1. This CDR3 has 20 amino acids. The trim removed 9 bases at V and 2 bases at J, leaving 24 bases unmatched. The germline V gene encodes CDR1 ENHRY and CDR2 SYGVKD. The CDR3 protein is CAISTHPLWTGDVDTDTQYF. CDR3 sequence (DNA): TGTGCCATTTCCACCCACCCTCTTTGGACAGGGGATGTGGACACAGATACGCAGTATTTT.

V usage is TRBV29-1 and J usage is TRBJ2-3; 8 bases align to TRBD2. The germline V gene has CDR1 SQVTM and CDR2 ANQGSEA. J lost 2 bases, V lost 1 base, and 5 bases had no gene match. This CDR3 is built from 15 residues. For the CDR3, the DNA is TGCAGCGTTGAAGGGCGGGAGGCGGTCACAGATACGCAGTATTTT. Its protein is CSVEGREAVTDTQYF.

The gene calls are TRBV27 and TRBJ2-7; TRBD1 matches at 7 bases. This CDR3 is 13 amino acids long. V shed 4 bases, J shed 7 bases, and the junction held 7 bases outside the gene matches. Germline V gene lookup returns CDR1 MNHEY and CDR2 SMNVEV (reference sequence). The CDR3 DNA reads TGTGCCAGCAGTTCCGGCCAGGGGGTAGAGCAGTACTTC. It is translated as CASSSGQGVEQYF.